This TCR beta chain was captured in a study of cytomegalovirus exposure and HLA in healthy donors. Study results and caveats: A list of roughly 180 TCR beta chains associated with cytomegalovirus was given. In vitro confirmation showed a few CMV-associated chains to be CMV antigen specific.

The validation cohort, a group of 120 subjects, included the donors and was separate from the roughly 670-subject first cohort. Repertoires were generated with immunoSEQ multiplex PCR, while TCRdb's copy carries only in-frame clones and drops some. The sample shows tens of thousands of clones, 85% to 90% of them seen only once. On this clone: Antigen: not known.

The sequenced sample consisted of PBMCs. The TCR comes from a woman aged 18-35 years in good health and CMV-seronegative.

The CDR3 here is CASSKVTGTYEQYF. CDR3 sequence (DNA): TGTGCCAGCAGCAAGGTGACAGGGACCTACGAGCAGTACTTC. The V and J genes are TRBV5-8 and TRBJ2-7; 7 bases agree with TRBD1. V lost 4 bases, J lost 2 bases, and 6 bases stayed unmatched. The CDR3 loop spans 14 amino acids. The germline V gene has CDR1 SGHTS and CDR2 YDEGEE. Supplemented by reference TRBV5-8 and TRBJ2-7, the full variable domain reads EAGVTQSPTHLIKTRGQQATLRCSPISGHTSVYWYQQALGLGLQFLLWYDEGEERNRGNFPPRFSGRQFPNYSSELNVNALELEDSALYLCASSKVTGTYEQYFGPGTRLTVT.